These 26 T cell receptor beta chains were sequenced from one sample in a study of blood T cell repertoires in COVID-19. Sequenced by immunoSEQ multiplex PCR; TCRdb stores in-frame clones only, minus some. The table lists 210,000 or so clones, 70% to 90% of them singletons, with roughly 12% in the top ten. Sequenced: peripheral blood. Source of these receptors: a woman aged 18-29 years who had recovered from COVID-19.

This sequence joins TRBV12-3 or TRBV12-4 and TRBJ2-5; TRBD2 might be the D (5 bases). The CDR3 runs to 13 residues. V dropped 8 bases and J dropped 2 bases, with 12 bases sitting between them. The CDR3 loop reads CASGTSGQETQYF. The CDR3 DNA reads as TGTGCCAGCGGCACCAGCGGTCAAGAGACCCAGTACTTC.

This rearrangement joins TRBV6-1 to TRBJ1-4; no firm D call. The V gene lost 2 bases and the J gene lost 5 bases, with 15 bases spanning the gap. CDR1 and CDR2 from the germline V gene are MNHNS and SASEGT. The CDR3 consists of 16 residues. The CDR3 spells CASSECLAQRNEKLFF. CDR3 DNA: TGTGCCAGCAGTGAATGTTTGGCCCAAAGAAATGAAAAACTGTTTTTT.

The rearrangement uses TRBV3-1 (or the pseudogene TRBV3-2) and TRBJ2-7; tentatively, D is TRBD2 (5 bases). CDR1 is LGHDT and CDR2 is YNNKEL in the germline V gene (reference sequence). The CDR3 is 14 residues long. V was trimmed by 1 base and J by 2 bases, leaving 9 bases between them. The CDR3, as DNA: TGTGCCAGCAGCCAAGGAGGGCTAGCCTACGAGCAGTACTTC. Translating it yields CASSQGGLAYEQYF.

The rearrangement links TRBV9 to TRBJ2-1; 14 bases are a match to TRBD2. The CDR3 contains 14 residues. The J segment lost 11 bases and the V segment lost 6 bases, leaving 7 bases of the junction unmatched. CDR1 is SGDLS, CDR2 YYNGEE, per germline. CDR3 loop: CASNGLAGGDQQFF. Written as DNA, the CDR3 is TGTGCCAGCAACGGACTAGCGGGAGGAGATCAGCAGTTCTTC.

The CDR3 here is CASSLSSGFFTEAFF. The CDR3 DNA is TGTGCCAGCAGTTTATCATCAGGGTTTTTCACTGAAGCTTTCTTT. The chain combines TRBV28 with TRBJ1-1; perhaps TRBD1 as D (5 bases). In germline, CDR1 is MDHEN, CDR2 SYDVKM. With 1 base removed from V and 4 bases from J, the gap between germline ends came to 13 bases. The CDR3 has 15 amino acids.

The chain combines TRBV10-3 with TRBJ1-1; D gene ambiguous. Looked up from germline, CDR1 is ENHRY and CDR2 is SYGVKD. This CDR3 is built from 14 residues. V was pared by 2 bases and J by 0 bases, with 7 bases between. This CDR3 reads CAISEPKLNTEAFF. CDR3 nucleotides: TGTGCCATCAGTGAGCCAAAGCTGAACACTGAAGCTTTCTTT.

The chain uses TRBV10-2 and TRBJ1-4; 8 bases map to TRBD1. The CDR3 consists of 14 residues. J lost 7 bases, V lost 8 bases, and 9 bases had no gene match. CDR1 and CDR2 (germline): WSHSY, SAAADI. CDR3 residues: CASGDRGGSEKLFF. In DNA, the CDR3 is TGCGCCAGCGGAGACAGGGGCGGGAGTGAAAAACTGTTTTTT.

The V call is TRBV12-5, the J call TRBJ1-1; D not certain. The CDR3 spans 12 residues. Germline lookup yields CDR1 LGHNT and CDR2 FRNRAP. V dropped 2 bases and J dropped 4 bases, with 5 bases sitting between them. The CDR3 sequence: CASGLSGTEAFF. CDR3 sequence (DNA): TGTGCTAGTGGTTTGTCCGGCACTGAAGCTTTCTTT.

J is TRBJ1-3 and V is TRBV6-6; D may be TRBD1 (5 bases). Germline CDR1 is MNHNY and CDR2 is SVGAGI (reference sequence). CDR3 length: 13 amino acids. The V gene lost 6 bases and the J gene lost 4 bases, with 10 bases spanning the gap. The CDR3 loop is CASRPRQGNTIYF. CDR3 bases: TGTGCCAGCAGGCCCAGACAGGGAAACACCATATATTTT.

The chain has TRBV19 and TRBJ1-2, with 9 bases identical to TRBD1. Per the germline V gene, CDR1 is LNHDA and CDR2 is SQIVND (reference sequence). Trimming at V came to 6 bases and at J to 6 bases, leaving 11 bases not matched to a gene. The CDR3 totals 15 residues. For the CDR3, the DNA is TGTGCCAGTAGCCCTGCGACAGGGGGTCTTGATGGCTACACCTTC. This sequence encodes CASSPATGGLDGYTF.

A few counts support this clone. The chain is built from TRBV4-1 and TRBJ2-7, with D perhaps matching TRBD1 (6 bases). Germline V gene lookup returns CDR1 MGHRA and CDR2 YSYEKL. The CDR3 has 15 residues. Between the trimmed V and J ends, which lost 3 bases and 5 bases, there was a span of 17 bases. CDR3 sequence (DNA): TGCGCCAGCAGCCACACCCGATTACAGGGAAACGAGCAGTACTTC. It yields the protein CASSHTRLQGNEQYF.

This rearrangement joins TRBV19 to TRBJ2-1; TRBD1 matches 9 bases. The CDR3 loop spans 15 amino acids. V lost 6 bases, J lost 7 bases, and 10 bases stayed unmatched. Germline V gene data show CDR1 as LNHDA and CDR2 as SQIVND (reference sequence). CDR3 loop: CASRLPGQGFNEQFF. The CDR3 region has the DNA TGTGCCAGTAGGCTCCCGGGACAGGGATTTAATGAGCAGTTCTTC.

J is TRBJ1-2 and V is TRBV29-1, with a weak D call TRBD1 (6 bases). This CDR3 has 11 residues. Germline V gene lookup returns CDR1 SQVTM and CDR2 ANQGSEA. V lost 7 bases, J lost 4 bases, and 10 bases lay in between. In nucleotides, the CDR3 is TGCAGCGCTACAGGGCCCTATGGCTACACCTTC. Its translation: CSATGPYGYTF.

The CDR3 DNA reads as TGTGCCAGCAGCTTGGCAGTCCCCGGGAAGAATGAGCAGTTCTTC. Protein: CASSLAVPGKNEQFF. This chain joins TRBV5-5 and TRBJ2-1; weak D call: TRBD2 (5 bases). The V gene's germline CDR1 is SGHKS and CDR2 YYEKEE (reference sequence). The CDR3 covers 15 residues. Trimming removed 0 bases from V and 7 bases from J, with 14 bases in between.

J is TRBJ1-1 and V is TRBV7-2; TRBD1 matches 8 bases. This CDR3 is 13 amino acids long. Germline trimming cut 6 bases from V and 5 bases from J; bases unmatched to any gene: 5. Germline assignment: CDR1 SGHTA and CDR2 FQGNSA. The CDR3 region has the DNA TGTGCCAGCAGATTCACAGGGGGGACTGAAGCTTTCTTT. Protein product: CASRFTGGTEAFF. Full variable domain (outside the CDR3, taken from reference TRBV7-2 and TRBJ1-1): GAGVSQSPSNKVTEKGKDVELRCDPISGHTALYWYRQSLGQGLEFLIYFQGNSAPDKSGLPSDRFSAERTGGSVSTLTIQRTQQEDSAVYLCASRFTGGTEAFFGQGTRLTVV.

This chain joins TRBV30 and TRBJ1-5, with D maybe TRBD1 (6 bases). This CDR3 spans 15 amino acids. The V end was cut by 5 bases, the J end by 0 bases, with 14 bases between. Per germline, CDR1 GTSNPN and CDR2 SVGIG (reference sequence). CDR3 in amino acids: CAWSIGQYSNQPQHF. The CDR3 DNA reads as TGTGCCTGGTCAATTGGACAGTATAGCAATCAGCCCCAGCATTTT.

The rearrangement links TRBV7-3 to TRBJ1-2; unclear D gene. Germline V gene sequence: CDR1 SGHTA, CDR2 FQGTGA. The CDR3 covers 15 residues. The V and J ends lost 4 bases and 5 bases respectively, with 17 bases between them. CDR3 nucleotides: TGTGCCAGCAGCTCCACGCGAAACGCGGGATATGGCTACACCTTC. Translated: CASSSTRNAGYGYTF.

The gene calls are TRBV6-2 or TRBV6-3 and TRBJ1-1; no clear D. Trimming stripped 4 bases from V and 3 bases from J, with 12 bases between. The CDR3 extends over 14 amino acids. Germline CDR1 MNHEY, CDR2 SVGEGT. The CDR3 nucleotides are TGTGCCAGCAGTTCTCGGCGGGCGTACACTGAAGCTTTCTTT. Residues: CASSSRRAYTEAFF.

The chain joins TRBV29-1 to TRBJ2-7; D not resolved. The ends were cut back, 4 bases at V and 2 bases at J, with 3 bases in the middle. CDR3 length: 10 residues. From germline, CDR1 is SQVTM and CDR2 ANQGSEA. The CDR3 sequence: CSVATYEQYF. DNA of the CDR3: TGCAGCGTTGCCACCTACGAGCAGTACTTC.

A single count supports this clone. The chain is built from TRBV7-6 and TRBJ2-1, with 12 bases fitting TRBD2. The germline gives CDR1 SGHVS, CDR2 FNYEAQ. The CDR3 has 15 amino acids. The ends lost 5 bases at V and 4 bases at J; junction bases unmatched: 3. The CDR3 DNA reads TGTGCCAGCAGCGCAACTAGCGGGAGGTACAATGAGCAGTTCTTC. Protein: CASSATSGRYNEQFF.

The chain combines TRBV11-2 with TRBJ2-5; no clear D. Germline V gene sequence: CDR1 SGHAT, CDR2 FQNNGV. This CDR3 contains 16 residues. Trimming removed 5 bases from V and 4 bases from J, with 20 bases in between. CDR3 in amino acids: CASSLQSPRMGETQYF. For the CDR3, the DNA is TGTGCCAGCAGCCTTCAGTCGCCGAGGATGGGAGAGACCCAGTACTTC.

The rearrangement uses TRBV5-6 and TRBJ1-5; 8 nucleotides line up with TRBD1. Trimming removed 3 bases from V and 5 bases from J; junction bases left unmatched: 4. This CDR3 has 14 amino acids. Germline V gene sequence: CDR1 SGHDT, CDR2 YYEEEE. CDR3 residues: CASSSGGLHQPQHF. The CDR3 coding sequence is TGTGCCAGCAGCTCAGGGGGCCTGCATCAGCCCCAGCATTTT.

This rearrangement joins TRBV7-2 to TRBJ2-2, with D uncertain. Germline lookup yields CDR1 SGHTA and CDR2 FQGNSA. This CDR3 is 14 amino acids long. V lost 5 bases to trimming and J lost 4 bases, with 11 bases between them. This CDR3 is CASSRLAGTGELFF. In DNA, the CDR3 is TGTGCCAGCAGCCGCTTGGCTGGCACCGGGGAGCTGTTTTTT.

This clone was observed a single time. The V and J genes are TRBV11-2 and TRBJ2-7, with a tentative D call TRBD2 (5 bases). V lost 4 bases and J lost 0, with 13 bases in between. Per the germline V gene, CDR1 is SGHAT and CDR2 is FQNNGV. This CDR3 is built from 15 residues. The CDR3 nucleotides read TGTGCCAGCAGCTACAGCGGCCAGAGCTCCTACGAGCAGTACTTC. Amino acid sequence: CASSYSGQSSYEQYF.

The chain links TRBV30 to TRBJ2-4; 9 bases line up with TRBD2. The germline gives CDR1 GTSNPN, CDR2 SVGIG (reference sequence). The CDR3 covers 18 residues. Trimming took 0 bases from V and 0 from J; bases not matched to a gene: 9. CDR3 nucleotide sequence: TGTGCCTGGAGTGTGGCGGTAGCGGGAGTTTTAGCCAAAAACATTCAGTACTTC. Protein sequence: CAWSVAVAGVLAKNIQYF.

The rearrangement joins TRBV5-5 to TRBJ2-1; 10 bases are shared with TRBD1. Unmatched junction bases numbered 0, after V lost 0 bases and J lost 9 bases. CDR3 length: 13 residues. CDR1 and CDR2 from the germline V gene are SGHKS and YYEKEE (reference sequence). In DNA form, the CDR3 reads TGTGCCAGCAGCTTGGGGGACAGGGGTGAGCAGTTCTTC. Amino acid sequence: CASSLGDRGEQFF.